The clone carrying this T cell receptor (beta chain) was detected only a few times. Its cognate antigen is unknown. The data derive from a study of cytomegalovirus exposure and HLA in healthy donors. CDR1 is SGHNT and CDR2 is YYREEE in the germline V gene (reference sequence). Trimming cost V 2 bases and J 1 base; bases outside gene matches: 3. There are 14 residues in the CDR3. Researchers ran the PCR with 60 Vbeta and 13 Jbeta primers. Clones were sequenced by immunoSEQ multiplex PCR, and TCRdb holds only the in-frame ones, with some missing. The table shows around 150,000 clones, with approximately 82% occurring only once. Whole-study findings and limits: The productive fraction for most TCR beta V segments was about 87% or about 30% in an earlier analysis. The study had only CMV serostatus as immune exposure information. Listed as cytomegalovirus-associated were around 160 TCR beta chains. Later analysis associated a missense DCLRE1C variant with TCR beta V- and J-gene trimming.

The specimen was PBMCs. The V call is TRBV5-4, the J call TRBJ2-7; TRBD1 matches 7 bases. The TCR comes from a male donor in good health and CMV-seronegative. This CDR3 is CASSLGGSSYEQYF. In nucleotides, the CDR3 is TGTGCCAGCAGCTTAGGGGGCAGTTCCTACGAGCAGTACTTC.